This entry describes one TCR beta chain. The data belong to a study of sequential checkpoint blockade in melanoma. Across the whole study: Arm A got nivolumab then ipilimumab; arm B the reverse, 1:1. After both sequences, patients received maintenance nivolumab.

Trimming at V came to 3 bases and at J to 4 bases, leaving 1 base not matched to a gene. Germline loops: CDR1 SEHNR, CDR2 FQNEAQ (reference sequence). The CDR3 spans 16 residues. The repertoire was sequenced with immunoSEQ multiplex PCR; TCRdb's copy has only in-frame clones and lacks some. Of 25,000 to 30,000 clones in the sample, over 80% are singletons; the top ten hold around 16%. Noted treatment: randomized to nivolumab then ipilimumab (arm A) or the reverse (arm B). Patients had received no earlier DNA-damaging chemotherapy. The receptor was isolated from a human donor with melanoma. The material sequenced was CD8+ T cells sorted from blood (inferred from file names), taken from a patient given nivolumab and ipilimumab in sequence. The rearrangement links TRBV7-9 to TRBJ2-1, with 15 bases lining up with TRBD2. The CDR3 loop reads CASSLGLAGGYNEQFF. The CDR3 DNA reads as TGTGCCAGCAGCTTGGGACTAGCGGGAGGATACAATGAGCAGTTCTTC.